Below, 30 T cell receptor beta chains from the same sample are listed, as sequenced in a study of T-cell reconstitution after alpha-beta-depleted transplantation in children. TCRbeta library preparation incorporated unique molecular identifiers. One entry per CDR3 protein results from TCRdb running MiXCR on the PCR reads. Of just over 950,000 distinct CDR3 sequences in the sample, about 30% were seen once. The source was PBMCs, mostly from graft donor cells, collected 360 days after TCRalphabeta/CD19-depleted stem cell transplant. Source of these receptors: a boy in the first two years of life who had a stem cell transplant for SCID, so the T cells may come from the graft donor.

There are a few counts of this clonotype. The chain carries TRBV9 and TRBJ1-1, with TRBD1 as a possible D gene (6 bases). Trimming shortened V by 4 bases and J by 7 bases, and 20 bases separated the two germline ends. In germline, CDR1 is SGDLS, CDR2 YYNGEE. The CDR3 totals 15 residues. CDR3 nucleotide sequence: TGTGCCAGCAGCCCGGGAGGGGGTCTTGGGGTTGAAGCTTTCTTT. This gives the protein CASSPGGGLGVEAFF.

The chain employs TRBV5-1 and TRBJ1-3, with D possibly being TRBD1 (5 bases). This CDR3 is built from 15 residues. The germline V gene encodes CDR1 SGHRS and CDR2 YFSETQ. V was clipped by 4 bases and J by 4 bases, with 15 bases between them. The CDR3 region has the DNA TGCGCCAGCAGCGCCTATGGGGCAGACGGAAACACCATATATTTT. As protein: CASSAYGADGNTIYF.

The chain combines TRBV5-1 with TRBJ2-3; no clear D gene. Germline V gene data show CDR1 as SGHRS and CDR2 as YFSETQ. V lost 0 bases and J 0 bases, leaving 5 bases between the germline ends. This CDR3 spans 14 amino acids. The CDR3 is CASSLEISTDTQYF. CDR3 nucleotides: TGCGCCAGCAGCTTGGAAATTAGCACAGATACGCAGTATTTT.

The chain employs TRBV20-1 and TRBJ2-7, with D perhaps TRBD1 or TRBD2 (5 bases each). Germline V gives CDR1 DFQATT, CDR2 SNEGSKA (reference sequence). The ends were cut back, 5 bases at V and 6 bases at J, with 17 bases in the middle. The CDR3 runs to 13 residues. CDR3 sequence reads: CSAVSGTLGEQYF. CDR3 nucleotide sequence: TGCAGTGCTGTATCCGGGACCCTGGGCGAGCAGTACTTC.

The gene calls are TRBV20-1 and TRBJ2-7; D is uncertain. This CDR3 comprises 13 residues. The germline gives CDR1 DFQATT, CDR2 SNEGSKA (reference sequence). The ends were cut back, 5 bases at V and 1 base at J, with 12 bases in the middle. CDR3 nucleotides: TGCAGTGCTCGAAGGATCTCTTCCTACGAGCAGTACTTC. Translation gives CSARRISSYEQYF.

This clonotype was seen only a few times. The chain combines TRBV4-2 with TRBJ2-5; the D gene is possibly TRBD2 (5 bases). The CDR3 has 14 residues. Germline V CDR1 and CDR2: LGHNA, YNFKEQ. V lost 3 bases to trimming and J lost 2 bases, with 10 bases between them. The CDR3 DNA is TGTGCCAGCAGCCATTTGTCGGGGCAAGAGACCCAGTACTTC. Translation: CASSHLSGQETQYF.

This clonotype was recorded a few times. This CDR3 is CASSLSSGGAMKTQYF. The CDR3 coding sequence is TGTGCCAGCAGCTTATCCAGCGGGGGGGCCATGAAGACCCAGTACTTC. This chain connects TRBV7-9 to TRBJ2-5, with 10 bases that match TRBD2. CDR3 length: 16 residues. Germline trimming cut 2 bases from V and 6 bases from J; bases unmatched to any gene: 9. In germline, CDR1 is SEHNR, CDR2 FQNEAQ (reference sequence).

The chain joins TRBV4-1 to TRBJ2-2; D may match TRBD1 or TRBD2 (6 bases each). V dropped 3 bases and J dropped 5 bases, with 16 bases sitting between them. CDR1 MGHRA and CDR2 YSYEKL come from the germline V gene. The CDR3 is 16 amino acids. The CDR3 region is CASSHPVQGGTGELFF. The CDR3 DNA follows: TGCGCCAGCAGCCATCCCGTACAGGGAGGAACCGGGGAGCTGTTTTTT.

This clonotype was seen a handful of times. The rearrangement uses TRBV6-5 and TRBJ2-7, with 7 bases matching TRBD2. Germline CDR1 is MNHEY and CDR2 is SVGAGI. CDR3 length: 14 amino acids. V dropped 4 bases and J dropped 4; count of bases not matched to a gene: 7. In nucleotides, the CDR3 is TGTGCCAGCAGTTGGGGGGGGGAGGTATACGAGCAGTACTTC. Amino acid sequence: CASSWGGEVYEQYF.

The chain couples TRBV28 to TRBJ2-5; D uncertain. Germline assignment: CDR1 MDHEN and CDR2 SYDVKM. V dropped 6 bases and J dropped 3 bases, with 32 bases sitting between them. This CDR3 contains 20 residues. This CDR3 is CASSPYTHPGSLEAEETQYF. The CDR3, as DNA: TGTGCCAGCAGCCCCTACACACACCCCGGGTCATTAGAGGCTGAAGAGACCCAGTACTTC.

Only one count was recorded for this clonotype. The CDR3 reads CASSLGTSMADEQFF. The CDR3, as DNA: TGCGCCAGCAGCTTGGGGACTAGCATGGCCGATGAGCAGTTCTTC. The V and J genes are TRBV5-1 and TRBJ2-1; 8 nucleotides align to TRBD2. The V and J ends lost 0 bases and 8 bases, in that order; junction bases with no gene match: 7. The CDR3 is 15 amino acids. The germline gives CDR1 SGHRS, CDR2 YFSETQ.

The CDR3 loop reads CASSSVAGARREQFF. CDR3 bases: TGTGCCAGCAGTTCCGTAGCGGGGGCCAGGCGTGAGCAGTTCTTC. This chain uses TRBV6-5 with TRBJ2-1; the match to TRBD2 covers 9 bases. Trimming removed 4 bases from V and 9 bases from J; junction bases left unmatched: 10. The CDR3 is 15 amino acids. From germline, CDR1 is MNHEY and CDR2 SVGAGI.

This chain joins TRBV29-1 and TRBJ1-1; D unresolved. Trimming took off 7 bases at V and 1 base at J, with 10 bases between the two ends. There are 12 residues in the CDR3. Germline CDR1 and CDR2: SQVTM and ANQGSEA. In nucleotides, the CDR3 is TGCAGCGCCGGACCATCGAACACTGAAGCTTTCTTT. It translates to CSAGPSNTEAFF.

CDR3 sequence reads: CASSYFEGSSYEQYF. DNA of the CDR3: TGTGCCAGCAGTTACTTTGAAGGTTCCTCCTACGAGCAGTACTTC. The V gene is TRBV6-5, the J gene TRBJ2-7, with D unclear. Germline CDR1 reads MNHEY; CDR2 reads SVGAGI. The germline V and J ends were trimmed by 1 base and 0 bases, with 10 bases remaining between them. The CDR3 is 15 amino acids.

The chain links TRBV5-1 to TRBJ2-7; 11 bases agree with TRBD1. The germline gives CDR1 SGHRS, CDR2 YFSETQ. The CDR3 spans 13 residues. V lost 5 bases to trimming and J lost 6 bases; unmatched junction nucleotides: 4. In DNA form, the CDR3 reads TGCGCCAGCAGACGGGGGACAGGGGGCGAGCAGTACTTC. Protein product: CASRRGTGGEQYF.

As concerns this clonotype: A much larger clone lies one base from this, so it may be a read error. The gene calls are TRBV6-5 and TRBJ1-2; D may be TRBD1 (5 bases). V dropped 2 bases and J dropped 2 bases, with 6 bases sitting between them. This CDR3 has 13 amino acids. Germline V gives CDR1 MNHEY, CDR2 SVGAGI. The DNA of the CDR3 is TGTGCCAGCAGTTACGGGGGGAACTATGGCTACACCTTC. Translating gives CASSYGGNYGYTF.

This clonotype was seen a single time. This CDR3 fails to terminate in the conserved phenylalanine or tryptophan, so it likely reflects a read error. This chain joins TRBV30 and TRBJ2-7; maybe TRBD1 (6 bases). This CDR3 comprises 14 residues. V lost 8 bases and J 6 bases, leaving 23 bases between the germline ends. The germline V gene has CDR1 GTSNPN and CDR2 SVGIG (reference sequence). The CDR3 bases are TGTGCCCGGACAGCCGAAGGTGAGAAGCGCGAGCAGTACTAC. Translating gives CARTAEGEKREQYY.

This clonotype was picked up a small number of times. The genes are TRBV12-3 or TRBV12-4 and TRBJ2-1; 8 nucleotides match TRBD2. The CDR3 is made up of 16 amino acids. Trimming at V came to 5 bases and at J to 8 bases, leaving 14 bases not matched to a gene. The CDR3 region is CASSPLGGGIWDEQFF. In nucleotides, the CDR3 is TGTGCCAGCAGTCCCCTCGGCGGGGGGATTTGGGATGAGCAGTTCTTC.

This clonotype was seen once. This chain uses TRBV4-3 with TRBJ2-1, with D possibly being TRBD1 (6 bases). The germline gives CDR1 LGHNA, CDR2 YSLEER. Trimming left V 0 bases short and J 8 bases short, with 17 bases between. This CDR3 is 16 amino acids long. The CDR3 DNA reads TGCGCCAGCAGCCAAGATGGGGGCCCCGGGGTTGATGAGCAGTTCTTC. As protein: CASSQDGGPGVDEQFF.

This clonotype was counted only a few times. The chain has TRBV19 and TRBJ2-7; 7 bases agree with TRBD1. Germline CDR1 LNHDA, CDR2 SQIVND (reference sequence). With V trimmed by 3 bases and J by 2 bases, 1 base remained unmatched. The CDR3 contains 13 residues. This CDR3 reads CASSIGTAYEQYF. The CDR3 nucleotides are TGTGCCAGTAGTATTGGGACAGCCTACGAGCAGTACTTC.

The V and J genes are TRBV4-3 and TRBJ1-1; possible D gene TRBD1, 6 bases. CDR1 and CDR2 from the germline V gene are LGHNA and YSLEER. V lost 0 bases and J lost 4, with 12 bases in between. The CDR3 covers 15 residues. Written as DNA, the CDR3 is TGCGCCAGCAGCCAAGACCGAACAGGGACCACTGAAGCTTTCTTT. Protein product: CASSQDRTGTTEAFF.

This clonotype was picked up a small number of times. The chain joins TRBV7-6 to TRBJ2-2, with 9 bases fitting TRBD2. V lost 9 bases to trimming and J lost 2 bases; unmatched junction nucleotides: 7. There are 15 residues in the CDR3. Germline CDR1 SGHVS, CDR2 FNYEAQ. In DNA, the CDR3 is TGTGCCAGTAAAGCGGGGGGCGCTAACACCGGGGAGCTGTTTTTT. The encoded protein is CASKAGGANTGELFF.

The count of this clonotype is one. V and J are TRBV20-1 and TRBJ2-7; 10 bases are a match to TRBD2. With 6 bases clipped from V and 2 bases from J, the junction kept 7 bases outside the gene matches. CDR3 length equals 14 residues. Per germline, CDR1 DFQATT and CDR2 SNEGSKA (reference sequence). The CDR3 spells CSALLAGAAYEQYF. CDR3 DNA: TGCAGTGCCCTCCTAGCGGGGGCCGCCTACGAGCAGTACTTC.

This chain links TRBV2 with TRBJ1-2, with D possibly being TRBD1 (6 bases). V was shortened by 3 bases and J by 6 bases, with 14 bases between the two germline ends. The CDR3 has 14 amino acids. Germline-derived CDR1 and CDR2 are SNHLY and FYNNEI. The CDR3 loop reads CASSENPRGDGYTF. CDR3 bases: TGTGCCAGCAGTGAGAACCCCAGGGGAGATGGCTACACCTTC.

The genes are TRBV6-1 and TRBJ1-4, with TRBD1 matching over 12 bases. V was pared by 5 bases and J by 7 bases, with 2 bases of the junction left unmatched. Germline V gene sequence: CDR1 MNHNS, CDR2 SASEGT. This CDR3 spans 14 amino acids. CDR3 residues: CASSRDRGLEKLFF. The CDR3 DNA sequence: TGTGCCAGCAGTAGGGACAGGGGGCTTGAAAAACTGTTTTTT.

V and J are TRBV2 and TRBJ2-7; the D gene is possibly TRBD2 (6 bases). The germline V gene encodes CDR1 SNHLY and CDR2 FYNNEI. V dropped 11 bases and J dropped 2 bases, with 19 bases sitting between them. There are 14 residues in the CDR3. In DNA form, the CDR3 reads TGTGCCGCTAGGTGGGGGGACCCTCCCTACGAGCAGTACTTC. This encodes CAARWGDPPYEQYF.

This clonotype was counted between two and nine times. The gene calls are TRBV4-1 and TRBJ1-5; TRBD1 agrees at 7 bases. With 5 bases clipped from V and 0 bases from J, the junction kept 1 base outside the gene matches. Germline lookup yields CDR1 MGHRA and CDR2 YSYEKL. This CDR3 has 14 residues. The CDR3 is CASSDRASNQPQHF. As DNA, the CDR3 is TGCGCCAGCAGCGACAGGGCTAGCAATCAGCCCCAGCATTTT.

The chain combines TRBV2 with TRBJ1-2; 7 bases agree with TRBD1. Germline-derived CDR1 and CDR2 are SNHLY and FYNNEI. The trim removed 4 bases at V and 3 bases at J, leaving 5 bases unmatched. This CDR3 has 14 residues. The DNA of the CDR3 is TGTGCCAGCAGTGCTTACACAGGGGACTATGGCTACACCTTC. Translation: CASSAYTGDYGYTF. Using reference TRBV2 and TRBJ1-2 for the parts outside the CDR3, the full variable domain is EPEVTQTPSHQVTQMGQEVILRCVPISNHLYFYWYRQILGQKVEFLVSFYNNEISEKSEIFDDQFSVERPDGSNFTLKIRSTKLEDSAMYFCASSAYTGDYGYTFGSGTRLTVV.

CDR3 region: CASSIDHQTEAFF. CDR3 DNA: TGTGCCAGTAGTATTGACCACCAAACTGAAGCTTTCTTT. The V gene is TRBV19, the J gene TRBJ1-1, with unresolved D. The CDR3 runs to 13 residues. In germline, CDR1 is LNHDA, CDR2 SQIVND (reference sequence). Trimming removed 3 bases at V and 5 bases at J, with 10 bases between.

There are many counts of this clonotype. V is TRBV6-1 and J is TRBJ2-1; either TRBD1 or TRBD2 may fit D (5 bases each). Germline V gene sequence: CDR1 MNHNS, CDR2 SASEGT. The CDR3 is 15 residues long. V was cut by 5 bases and J by 5 bases, with 16 bases left in between. The CDR3 nucleotides are TGTGCCAGCAGTCCTCGGGACCTTGTTGACAATGAGCAGTTCTTC. Its translation is CASSPRDLVDNEQFF.